The T cell receptor (beta chain) under discussion was sequenced for a study of spatial heterogeneity in lung cancer. TCRdb re-derived calls from the 5' RACE reads in MiXCR, one entry per CDR3 protein. In the table there are several thousand distinct CDR3 sequences, under 15% of which are singletons. Regarding time point: sample taken at primary tumor resection. Without sorting, whole RNA was sequenced from tumor, nontumor lung or frozen PBMC. This clonotype was counted only a few times. Antigen: not known. With the library built for alpha chains, this beta chain is off target and its frequency is not meaningful. Germline V gene data show CDR1 as SGHDN and CDR2 as FVKESK. V lost 1 base and J lost 7, with 13 bases in between. The CDR3 is 14 residues long. Regarding the study as a whole: Tumor mutation counts were tracked by expanded intratumoral alpha and beta TCR counts.

The receptor was isolated from a male donor with early-stage non-small cell lung cancer. The sample consisted of lung tumor tissue, taken at surgery. The chain couples TRBV14 to TRBJ2-5; a weak D match, TRBD1 (6 bases). The CDR3 is CASSQGAGARTQYF. DNA for the CDR3: TGTGCCAGCAGCCAAGGGGCAGGGGCTAGGACCCAGTACTTC.